This T cell receptor (beta chain) was recovered during a study of spatial heterogeneity in lung cancer. Germline loops: CDR1 SGHTA, CDR2 FQGNSA. V lost 2 bases, J lost 2 bases, and 5 bases lay in between. This CDR3 region has 13 residues. Stated time point: blood at routine non-recurrence follow-up after resection. Carried by each TCR cDNA molecule was a unique molecular identifier. A single record per CDR3 protein comes from TCRdb applying MiXCR to the 5' RACE reads. Among 110,000 or so distinct CDR3 sequences listed, less than 14% were seen once. V is TRBV7-2 and J is TRBJ2-3; no reliable D call. The source of this sequence is a female donor with early-stage non-small cell lung cancer. This specimen consisted of PBMCs, obtained at follow-up. CDR3 bases: TGTGCCAGCAGCTTAATCGCCACAGATACGCAGTATTTT. This gives the protein CASSLIATDTQYF.